This T cell receptor beta chain came from a study of long-term antiretroviral therapy in people with HIV. Study conclusions and caveats: Although diversity increased after ART, it remained lower than in transplant donor controls. Specimen acquisition occurred between about 2004 and 2018, potentially under older ART regimens.

Version v3.0 of the immunoSEQ assay was performed at survey level. The method was immunoSEQ multiplex PCR; TCRdb's version includes in-frame clones alone and lacks a portion of them. Among tens of thousands of clones listed, approximately 86% were seen once. Details on this clone: What it binds is unknown.

The ends lost 4 bases at V and 4 bases at J; junction bases unmatched: 8. Germline V gives CDR1 SGHNT, CDR2 YYREEE (reference sequence). The length of the CDR3 is 15 residues. The receptor's source is a man aged 35 to 55 with HIV. The rearrangement links TRBV5-4 to TRBJ1-2, with 9 bases aligning to TRBD1. The material sequenced was unsorted PBMCs, taken less than 2.5 years after starting antiretroviral therapy. The CDR3 DNA reads as TGTGCCAGCAGCGATGGACAGGGGTTTGGCTATGGCTACACCTTC. Translation gives CASSDGQGFGYGYTF.